These T cell receptor beta chains were read from a single sample in a study of technical replicates of blood from several donors. Generated by immunoSEQ multiplex PCR, the TCRdb table keeps only in-frame clones and is missing some. The sample yields 75,000 to 90,000 clones, around 93% seen once. The material sequenced was T cells isolated from PBMCs. The origin of the receptors is a human donor in good health. Each CDR3 is given with its conserved first and last residue. The D gene is left open where the match is weak. Clone size is shown for a subset of rows, as once, few, many or a class of expanded clone.

cdr3_length j_call v_call d_call clone_size cdr3_aa cdr3_nt
11 TRBJ2-1 TRBV29-1 - - CSVGVGGEQFF TGCAGCGTTGGGGTGGGGGGTGAGCAGTTCTTC
15 TRBJ2-7 TRBV2 TRBD2 - CASALLLAGAGEQYF TGTGCCAGCGCGCTTCTCCTAGCGGGGGCGGGCGAGCAGTACTTC
16 TRBJ2-7 TRBV6-1 - - CASSVQSLGSSYEQYF TGTGCCAGCAGTGTCCAAAGTCTAGGGAGCTCCTACGAGCAGTACTTC
15 TRBJ2-5 TRBV4-2 TRBD2 - CASSQVAGAGETQYF TGTGCCAGCAGCCAGGTAGCGGGGGCGGGAGAGACCCAGTACTTC
16 TRBJ1-5 TRBV18 - - CASSPGRGVSGEPQHF TGTGCCAGCTCACCGGGGCGGGGGGTCTCCGGGGAGCCCCAGCATTTT
13 TRBJ1-2 TRBV18 - - CASSPREAYGYTF TGTGCCAGCTCACCCCGAGAGGCCTATGGCTACACCTTC
15 TRBJ1-6 TRBV5-1 - - CASSLDSSYNSPLHF TGCGCCAGCAGCTTGGACAGCTCCTATAATTCACCCCTCCACTTT
14 TRBJ1-6 TRBV21-1 - - CASSKGRLDSPLHF TGTGCCAGCAGCAAAGGGAGGCTGGATTCACCCCTCCACTTT
17 TRBJ2-3 TRBV2 TRBD2 - CASSLRRSGGSTDTQYF TGTGCCAGCAGCCTTAGGAGAAGCGGGGGTTCCACAGATACGCAGTATTTT
14 TRBJ1-5 TRBV5-4 TRBD1 - CASSAQGTDQPQHF TGTGCCAGCAGCGCACAGGGGACCGATCAGCCCCAGCATTTT
17 TRBJ2-7 TRBV19 TRBD2 - CASSRWGSGTGSYEQYF TGTGCCAGTAGCCGATGGGGTAGCGGGACCGGATCCTACGAGCAGTACTTC
15 TRBJ2-7 TRBV10-3 - - CAISEPRGGGDEQYF TGTGCCATCAGTGAGCCTAGGGGTGGGGGCGACGAGCAGTACTTC
23 TRBJ1-5 TRBV28 - - CASSSYLYLPDPRGAGGNQPQHF TGTGCCAGCAGTTCTTACCTCTATCTCCCTGACCCCCGAGGAGCCGGCGGGAATCAGCCCCAGCATTTT
16 TRBJ2-5 TRBV6-5 TRBD1 - CASSYFPRTGGETQYF TGTGCCAGCAGTTATTTTCCTAGGACAGGGGGAGAGACCCAGTACTTC
15 TRBJ1-2 TRBV19 - once CASRAQGWGLYGYTF TGTGCCAGTCGAGCCCAGGGTTGGGGACTCTATGGCTACACCTTC
15 TRBJ2-1 TRBV19 TRBD2 - CASSKAGGSYNEQFF TGTGCCAGTAGTAAAGCGGGAGGGTCCTACAATGAGCAGTTCTTC
15 TRBJ1-1 TRBV7-2 - - CASSSQGFLNTEAFF TGTGCCAGCAGCTCTCAGGGGTTCTTAAACACTGAAGCTTTCTTT
15 TRBJ1-5 TRBV7-8 TRBD1 - CASSWRTGGDQPQHF TGTGCCAGCAGCTGGAGAACAGGGGGCGACCAGCCCCAGCATTTT
14 TRBJ2-7 TRBV6-5 - - CASSYRQGLYEQYF TGTGCCAGCAGTTATCGGCAGGGGCTCTACGAGCAGTACTTC